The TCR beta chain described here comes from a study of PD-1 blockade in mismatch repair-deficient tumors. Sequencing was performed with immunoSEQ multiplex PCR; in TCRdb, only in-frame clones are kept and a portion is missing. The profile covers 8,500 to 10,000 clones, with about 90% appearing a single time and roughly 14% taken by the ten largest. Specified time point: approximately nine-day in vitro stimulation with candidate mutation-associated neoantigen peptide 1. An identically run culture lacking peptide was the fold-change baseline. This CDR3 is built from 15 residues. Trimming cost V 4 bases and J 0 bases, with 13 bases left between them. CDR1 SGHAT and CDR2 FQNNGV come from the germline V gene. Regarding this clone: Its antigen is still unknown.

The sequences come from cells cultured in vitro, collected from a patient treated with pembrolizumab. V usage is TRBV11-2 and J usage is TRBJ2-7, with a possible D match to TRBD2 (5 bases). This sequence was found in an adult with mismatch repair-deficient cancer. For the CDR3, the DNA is TGTGCCAGCAGCTCGCCCACCGGGGTCTCCTACGAGCAGTACTTC. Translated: CASSSPTGVSYEQYF.